This TCR beta chain was profiled in a study of long-term antiretroviral therapy in people with HIV. Looking at the study overall: The 2015 recommendation for immediate ART came about a decade after the earliest samples.

Assay version v3.0 of immunoSEQ was used, and it was run at survey level. Assay: immunoSEQ multiplex PCR; the TCRdb copy retains only in-frame clones and omits some. Of some 28,000 clones listed, roughly 95% are singletons. Trimming removed 1 base from V and 8 bases from J, with 9 bases in between. CDR1 and CDR2 (germline): SGHVS, FQNEAQ. The CDR3 extends over 13 amino acids. The gene calls are TRBV7-8 and TRBJ1-5; D remains ambiguous. The TCR comes from a man aged 25-45 years with HIV. The sample here was unsorted PBMCs, taken roughly 6.2 years after starting antiretroviral therapy. Here the CDR3 reads CASSLGYLKPQHF. CDR3 nucleotide sequence: TGTGCCAGCAGCTTAGGTTATCTAAAGCCCCAGCATTTT.